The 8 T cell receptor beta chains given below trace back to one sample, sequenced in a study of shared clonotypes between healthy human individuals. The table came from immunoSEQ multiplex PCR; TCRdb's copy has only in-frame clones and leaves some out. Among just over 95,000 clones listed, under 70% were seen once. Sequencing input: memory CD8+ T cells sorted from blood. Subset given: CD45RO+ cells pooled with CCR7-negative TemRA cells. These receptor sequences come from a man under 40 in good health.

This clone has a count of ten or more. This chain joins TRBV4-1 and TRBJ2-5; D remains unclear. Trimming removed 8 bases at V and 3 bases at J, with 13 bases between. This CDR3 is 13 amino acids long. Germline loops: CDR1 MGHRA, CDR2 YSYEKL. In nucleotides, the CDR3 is TGCGCCAGCGCGGCAGTCTCAGAAGAGACCCAGTACTTC. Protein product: CASAAVSEETQYF.

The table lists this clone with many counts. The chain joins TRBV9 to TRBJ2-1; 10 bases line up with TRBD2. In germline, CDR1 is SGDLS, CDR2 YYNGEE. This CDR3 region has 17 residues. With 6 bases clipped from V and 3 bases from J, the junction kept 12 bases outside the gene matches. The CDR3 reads CASTGQAGLADYNEQFF. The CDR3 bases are TGTGCCAGCACTGGACAGGCTGGACTAGCGGACTACAATGAGCAGTTCTTC.

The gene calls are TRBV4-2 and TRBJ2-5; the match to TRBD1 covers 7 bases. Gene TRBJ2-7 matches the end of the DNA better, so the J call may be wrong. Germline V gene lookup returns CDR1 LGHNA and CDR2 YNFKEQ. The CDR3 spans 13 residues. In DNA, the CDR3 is TGTGCCAGCAGCCCGGGACAGCTCTACGAGCAGTACTTC. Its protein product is CASSPGQLYEQYF.

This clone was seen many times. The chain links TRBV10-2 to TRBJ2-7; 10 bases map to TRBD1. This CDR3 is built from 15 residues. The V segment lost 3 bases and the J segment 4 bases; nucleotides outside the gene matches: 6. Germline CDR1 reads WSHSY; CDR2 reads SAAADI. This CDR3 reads CASSDTTGGGYEQYF. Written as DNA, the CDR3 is TGCGCCAGCAGTGATACGACAGGGGGCGGGTACGAGCAGTACTTC.

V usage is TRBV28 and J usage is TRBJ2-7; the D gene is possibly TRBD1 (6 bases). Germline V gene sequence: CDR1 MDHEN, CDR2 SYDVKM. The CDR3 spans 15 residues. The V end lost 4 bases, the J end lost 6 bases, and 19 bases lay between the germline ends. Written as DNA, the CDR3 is TGTGCCAGCAGTTCGGCCGGGACAATGGGAATCGAGCAGTACTTC. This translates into CASSSAGTMGIEQYF. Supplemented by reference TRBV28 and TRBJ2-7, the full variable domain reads DVKVTQSSRYLVKRTGEKVFLECVQDMDHENMFWYRQDPGLGLRLIYFSYDVKMKEKGDIPEGYSVSREKKERFSLILESASTNQTSMYLCASSSAGTMGIEQYFGPGTRLTVT.

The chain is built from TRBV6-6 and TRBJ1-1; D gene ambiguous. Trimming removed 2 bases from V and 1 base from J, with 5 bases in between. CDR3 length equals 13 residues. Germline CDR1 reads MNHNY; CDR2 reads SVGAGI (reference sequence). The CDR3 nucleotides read TGTGCCAGCAGTTACAGCCAGAACACTGAAGCTTTCTTT. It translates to CASSYSQNTEAFF.

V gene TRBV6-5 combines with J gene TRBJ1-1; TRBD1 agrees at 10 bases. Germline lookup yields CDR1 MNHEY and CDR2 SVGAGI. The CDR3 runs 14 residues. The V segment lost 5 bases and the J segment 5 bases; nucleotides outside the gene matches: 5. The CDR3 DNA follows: TGTGCCAGCAGTCAGGGACAGGGGAGGACTGAAGCTTTCTTT. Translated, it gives CASSQGQGRTEAFF.

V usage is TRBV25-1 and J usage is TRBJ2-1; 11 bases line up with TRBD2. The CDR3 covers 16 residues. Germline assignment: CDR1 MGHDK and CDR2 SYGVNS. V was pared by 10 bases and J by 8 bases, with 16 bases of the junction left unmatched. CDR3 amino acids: CATGLAGGHGWDEQFF. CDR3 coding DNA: TGTGCCACCGGGCTAGCGGGAGGACATGGTTGGGATGAGCAGTTCTTC.